This T cell receptor beta chain was captured by sequencing in a study of shared clonotypes between healthy human individuals. Study-level results: An anticipated effect of sequencing depth on clonotype sharing among donors was recognized.

Concerning this clone: What it recognizes is unknown.

There are 18 residues in the CDR3. The germline V and J ends were trimmed by 4 bases and 6 bases, with 27 bases remaining between them. The germline V gene has CDR1 SEHNR and CDR2 FQNEAQ (reference sequence). The protocol was immunoSEQ multiplex PCR, while the TCRdb copy is restricted to in-frame clones and leaves out a portion. The sample consists of some 2.1 million clones, just under 95% of them appearing once. Terminally differentiated effector memory CD45RA+ cells were excluded from the naive CD8 cells, which were CD45RO-negative and positively selected for CCR7. The chain carries TRBV7-9 and TRBJ1-1, with D hard to call. Sequenced sample: naive CD8+ T cells from PBMCs. The sequence derives from a young man in good health. Some clones in this sample may be carry-over from other donors' samples. CDR3 protein: CASSSNVLIQWGRAEAFF. The CDR3 nucleotides read TGTGCCAGCAGCTCCAACGTACTTATCCAGTGGGGAAGGGCTGAAGCTTTCTTT.